This TCR beta chain originates from a study of Ad26.COV2.S vaccination and SARS-CoV-2 variants. Study in general: In the COV1001 trial, the donor was in the Ad26.COV2.S arm. Ad26.COV2.S given intramuscularly, once or twice 56 days apart.

The treatment here: 15 to 20 received Ad26.COV2.S at low or high dose, single or two shots; roughly five received placebo; per-sample allocation not given. Sampling took place 63 days after the first vaccine or placebo injection. Using immunoSEQ multiplex PCR, the repertoire was profiled, and TCRdb retains in-frame clones only, with some absent. The sample includes more than 250,000 clones, approximately 89% of them seen just once. Per germline, CDR1 MNHNS and CDR2 SASEGT. This CDR3 is built from 14 residues. The ends lost 3 bases at V and 6 bases at J; junction bases unmatched: 3. This receptor was identified in a person between 18 and 59 years old who received the Ad26.COV2.S COVID-19 vaccine or a placebo. The chain employs TRBV6-1 and TRBJ1-2; TRBD1 matches 11 bases. The source was peripheral blood, collected in a trial of Ad26.COV2.S vaccine versus placebo. CDR3 residues: CASSEPGQGDGYTF. CDR3 bases: TGTGCCAGCAGTGAGCCGGGACAGGGGGATGGCTACACCTTC.